A single T cell receptor beta chain is shown here with its context. Its antigen is not identified. Post-ART PBMC samples numbered at least two per donor, and pre-ART ones at least one. It was in the United States that all participants with HIV were treated. This sample stems from a study of long-term antiretroviral therapy in people with HIV. General study points: Against controls, HIV repertoires showed narrower ranges of CDR3 length.

The ends lost 3 bases at V and 13 bases at J; junction bases unmatched: 8. CDR1 and CDR2 (germline): KGHSH, LQKENI. There are 13 residues in the CDR3. They ran version v3.0 of the immunoSEQ assay at survey level. The repertoire was sequenced with immunoSEQ multiplex PCR; TCRdb's copy has only in-frame clones and lacks some. Among 23,000 or so clones, less than 90% were seen once, and the ten largest hold about 25%. The sequence was obtained from a man in his fifties with HIV. This sequence joins TRBV18 and TRBJ1-2, with 10 bases identical to TRBD1. Sample: unsorted PBMCs, taken 0.4 years after starting antiretroviral therapy. The CDR3 DNA sequence: TGTGCCAGCTCACCCCTCGACAGGGGGCAAAGCACCTTC. This encodes CASSPLDRGQSTF.